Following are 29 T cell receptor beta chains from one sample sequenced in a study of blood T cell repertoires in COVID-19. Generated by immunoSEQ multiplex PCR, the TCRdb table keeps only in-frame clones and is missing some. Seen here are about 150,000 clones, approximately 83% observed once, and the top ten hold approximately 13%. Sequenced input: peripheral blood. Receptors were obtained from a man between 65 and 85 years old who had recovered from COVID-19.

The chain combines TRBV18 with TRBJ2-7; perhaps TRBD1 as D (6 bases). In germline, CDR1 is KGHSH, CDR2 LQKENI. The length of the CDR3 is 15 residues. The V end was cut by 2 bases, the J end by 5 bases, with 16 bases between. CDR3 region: CASSPTGREGNEQYF. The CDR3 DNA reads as TGTGCCAGCTCACCAACAGGGAGAGAGGGCAACGAGCAGTACTTC.

The CDR3 bases are TGTGCCAGCAGCTTAGCCGGGGGAACTTCTGCCTACGAGCAGTACTTC. This translates into CASSLAGGTSAYEQYF. The chain has TRBV7-9 and TRBJ2-7, with D possibly matching TRBD2 (6 bases). CDR1 is SEHNR, CDR2 FQNEAQ, per germline (reference sequence). The CDR3 consists of 16 residues. Trimming left V 0 bases short and J 2 bases short, with 14 bases between.

The CDR3, as DNA: TGCGCCAGCAGCTTGCAGGGAGGCTCCTATAATTCACCCCTCCACTTT. Its protein product is CASSLQGGSYNSPLHF. V gene TRBV5-1 combines with J gene TRBJ1-6; TRBD1 is a possible D gene (5 bases). CDR1 SGHRS and CDR2 YFSETQ come from the germline V gene. The V end lost 1 base, the J end lost 0 bases, and 8 bases lay between the germline ends. This CDR3 region has 16 residues.

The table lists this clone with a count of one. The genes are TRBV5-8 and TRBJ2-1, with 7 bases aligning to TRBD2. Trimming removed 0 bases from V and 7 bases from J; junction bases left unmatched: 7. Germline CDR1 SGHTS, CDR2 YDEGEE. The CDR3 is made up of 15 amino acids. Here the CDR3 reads CASSLGDSGRNEQFF. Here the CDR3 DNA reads TGTGCCAGCAGCTTGGGGGATAGCGGGCGTAATGAGCAGTTCTTC.

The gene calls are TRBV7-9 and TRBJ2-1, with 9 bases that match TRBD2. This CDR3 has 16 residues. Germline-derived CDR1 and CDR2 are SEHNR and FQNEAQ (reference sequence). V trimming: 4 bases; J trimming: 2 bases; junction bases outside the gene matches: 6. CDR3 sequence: CASSSATSGAYNEQFF. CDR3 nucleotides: TGTGCCAGCAGCTCCGCGACTAGCGGTGCCTACAATGAGCAGTTCTTC.

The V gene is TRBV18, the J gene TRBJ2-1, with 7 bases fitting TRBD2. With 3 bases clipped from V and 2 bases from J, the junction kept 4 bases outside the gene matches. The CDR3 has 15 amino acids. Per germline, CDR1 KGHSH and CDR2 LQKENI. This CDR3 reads CASSPPAGAYNEQFF. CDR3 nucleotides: TGTGCCAGCTCACCGCCGGCGGGAGCCTACAATGAGCAGTTCTTC.

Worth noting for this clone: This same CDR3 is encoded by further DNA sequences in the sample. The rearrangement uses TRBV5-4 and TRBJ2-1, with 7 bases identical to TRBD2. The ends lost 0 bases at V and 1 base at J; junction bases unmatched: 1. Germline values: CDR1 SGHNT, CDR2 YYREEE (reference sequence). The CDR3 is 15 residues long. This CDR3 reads CASSLGGSSYNEQFF. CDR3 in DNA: TGTGCCAGCAGCTTGGGCGGGAGTTCCTACAATGAGCAGTTCTTC.

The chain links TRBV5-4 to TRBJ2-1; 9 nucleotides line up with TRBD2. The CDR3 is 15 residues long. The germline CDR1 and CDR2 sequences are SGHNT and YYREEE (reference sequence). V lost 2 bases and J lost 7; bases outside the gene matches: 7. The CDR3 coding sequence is TGTGCCAGCAGCTTAGGGGGACTAGCCGGGAATGAGCAGTTCTTC. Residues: CASSLGGLAGNEQFF.

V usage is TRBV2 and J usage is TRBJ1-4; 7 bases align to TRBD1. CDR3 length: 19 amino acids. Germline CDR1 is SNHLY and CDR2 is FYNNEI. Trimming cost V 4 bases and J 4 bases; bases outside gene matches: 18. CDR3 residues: CASSALPGQAGVVNEKLFF. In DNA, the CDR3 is TGTGCCAGCAGTGCGCTGCCTGGACAGGCGGGTGTGGTTAATGAAAAACTGTTTTTT.

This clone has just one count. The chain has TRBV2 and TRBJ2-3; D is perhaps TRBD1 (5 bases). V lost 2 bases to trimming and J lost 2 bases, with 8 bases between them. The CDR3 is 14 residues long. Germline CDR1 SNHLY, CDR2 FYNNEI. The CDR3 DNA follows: TGTGCCAGCAGTGAAAAGGGGTACACAGATACGCAGTATTTT. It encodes CASSEKGYTDTQYF.

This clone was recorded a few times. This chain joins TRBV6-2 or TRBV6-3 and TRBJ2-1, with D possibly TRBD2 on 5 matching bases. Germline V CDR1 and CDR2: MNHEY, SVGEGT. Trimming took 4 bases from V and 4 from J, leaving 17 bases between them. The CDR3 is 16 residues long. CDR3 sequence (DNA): TGTGCCAGCAGTTCTGACTATCGCGGAGGATACAATGAGCAGTTCTTC. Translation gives CASSSDYRGGYNEQFF.

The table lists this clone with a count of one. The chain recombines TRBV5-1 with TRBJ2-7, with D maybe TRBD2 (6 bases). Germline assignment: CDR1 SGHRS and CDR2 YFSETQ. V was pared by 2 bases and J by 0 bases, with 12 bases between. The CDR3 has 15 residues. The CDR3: CASSFAGTHSYEQYF. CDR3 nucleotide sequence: TGCGCCAGCAGCTTCGCCGGGACTCACTCCTACGAGCAGTACTTC.

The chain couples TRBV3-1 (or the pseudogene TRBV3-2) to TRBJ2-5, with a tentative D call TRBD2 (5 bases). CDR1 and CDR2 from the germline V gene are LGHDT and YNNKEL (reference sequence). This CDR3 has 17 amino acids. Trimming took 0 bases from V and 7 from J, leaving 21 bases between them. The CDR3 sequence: CASSQETNSAGGGTQYF. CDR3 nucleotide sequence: TGTGCCAGCAGCCAAGAGACCAACAGCGCCGGAGGAGGGACCCAGTACTTC.

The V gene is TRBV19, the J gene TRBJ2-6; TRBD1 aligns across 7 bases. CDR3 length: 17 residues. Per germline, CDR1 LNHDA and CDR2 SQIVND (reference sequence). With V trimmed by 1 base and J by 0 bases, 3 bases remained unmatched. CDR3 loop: CASSIGTGASGANVLTF. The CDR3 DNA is TGTGCCAGTAGTATAGGGACAGGAGCCTCTGGGGCCAACGTCCTGACTTTC. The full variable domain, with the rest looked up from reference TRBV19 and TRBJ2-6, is DGGITQSPKYLFRKEGQNVTLSCEQNLNHDAMYWYRQDPGQGLRLIYYSQIVNDFQKGDIAEGYSVSREKKESFPLTVTSAQKNPTAFYLCASSIGTGASGANVLTFGAGSRLTVL.

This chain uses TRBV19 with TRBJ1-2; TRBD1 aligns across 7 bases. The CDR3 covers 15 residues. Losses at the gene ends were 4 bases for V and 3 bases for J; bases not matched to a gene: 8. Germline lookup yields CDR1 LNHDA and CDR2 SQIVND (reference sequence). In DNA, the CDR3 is TGTGCCAGTAGTACCGACCTCGGGACAGACTATGGCTACACCTTC. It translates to CASSTDLGTDYGYTF. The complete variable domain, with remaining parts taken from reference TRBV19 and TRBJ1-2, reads DGGITQSPKYLFRKEGQNVTLSCEQNLNHDAMYWYRQDPGQGLRLIYYSQIVNDFQKGDIAEGYSVSREKKESFPLTVTSAQKNPTAFYLCASSTDLGTDYGYTFGSGTRLTVV.

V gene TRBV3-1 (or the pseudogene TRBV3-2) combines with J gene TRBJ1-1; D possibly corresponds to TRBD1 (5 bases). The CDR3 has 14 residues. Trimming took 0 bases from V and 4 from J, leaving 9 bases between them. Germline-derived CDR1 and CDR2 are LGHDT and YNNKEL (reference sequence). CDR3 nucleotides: TGTGCCAGCAGCCAAGAAACAGGCGTCACTGAAGCTTTCTTT. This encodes CASSQETGVTEAFF.

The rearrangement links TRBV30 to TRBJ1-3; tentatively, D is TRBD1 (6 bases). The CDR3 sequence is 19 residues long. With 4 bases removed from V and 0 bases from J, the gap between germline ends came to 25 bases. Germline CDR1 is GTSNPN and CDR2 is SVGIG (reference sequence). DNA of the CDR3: TGTGCCTGGACTAGACGACAGGCCCCAAGCTCAAGCTCTGGAAACACCATATATTTT. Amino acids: CAWTRRQAPSSSSGNTIYF. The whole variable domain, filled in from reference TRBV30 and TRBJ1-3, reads SQTIHQWPATLVQPVGSPLSLECTVEGTSNPNLYWYRQAAGRGLQLLFYSVGIGQISSEVPQNLSASRPQDRQFILSSKKLLLSDSGFYLCAWTRRQAPSSSSGNTIYFGEGSWLTVV.

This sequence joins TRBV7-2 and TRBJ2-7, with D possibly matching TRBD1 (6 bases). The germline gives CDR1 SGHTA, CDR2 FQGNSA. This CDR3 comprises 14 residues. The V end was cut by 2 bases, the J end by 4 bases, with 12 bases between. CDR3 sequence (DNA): TGTGCCAGCAGCTTACGGGACACTTATTACGAGCAGTACTTC. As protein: CASSLRDTYYEQYF.

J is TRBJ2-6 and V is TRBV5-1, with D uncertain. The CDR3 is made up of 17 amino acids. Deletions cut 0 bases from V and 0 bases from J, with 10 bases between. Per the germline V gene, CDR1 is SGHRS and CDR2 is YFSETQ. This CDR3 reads CASSLVAVNSGANVLTF. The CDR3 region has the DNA TGCGCCAGCAGCTTGGTTGCGGTCAACTCTGGGGCCAACGTCCTGACTTTC.

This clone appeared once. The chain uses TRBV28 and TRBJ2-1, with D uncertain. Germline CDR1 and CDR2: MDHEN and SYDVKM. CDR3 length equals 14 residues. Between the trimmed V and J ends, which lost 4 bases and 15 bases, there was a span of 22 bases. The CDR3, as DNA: TGTGCCAGCAGTTCCCCCCCCGCTACTGTTTACTTGTTCTTC. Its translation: CASSSPPATVYLFF.

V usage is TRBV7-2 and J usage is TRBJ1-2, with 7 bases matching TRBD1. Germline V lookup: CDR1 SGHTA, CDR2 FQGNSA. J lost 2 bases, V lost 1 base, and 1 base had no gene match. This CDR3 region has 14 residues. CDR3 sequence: CASSLVQGNYGYTF. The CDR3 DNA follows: TGTGCCAGCAGCTTAGTACAGGGGAACTATGGCTACACCTTC.

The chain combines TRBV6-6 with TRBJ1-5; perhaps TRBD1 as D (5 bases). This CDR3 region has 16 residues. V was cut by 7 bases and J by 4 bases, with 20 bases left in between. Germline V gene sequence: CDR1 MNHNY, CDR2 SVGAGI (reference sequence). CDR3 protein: CASTRTIRQLNQPQHF. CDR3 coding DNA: TGTGCCAGCACTCGGACAATTCGACAGTTGAATCAGCCCCAGCATTTT.

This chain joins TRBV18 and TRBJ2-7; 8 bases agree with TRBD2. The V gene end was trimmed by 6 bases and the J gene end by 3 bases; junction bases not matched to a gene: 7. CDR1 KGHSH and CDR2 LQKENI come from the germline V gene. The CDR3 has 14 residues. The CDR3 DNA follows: TGTGCCAGCTCTCCCGGGACTAGTGTCTACGAGCAGTACTTC. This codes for CASSPGTSVYEQYF.

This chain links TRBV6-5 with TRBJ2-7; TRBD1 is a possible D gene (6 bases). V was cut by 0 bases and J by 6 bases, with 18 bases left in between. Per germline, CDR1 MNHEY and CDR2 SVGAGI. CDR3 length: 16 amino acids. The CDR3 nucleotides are TGTGCCAGCAGTTACTCGAATCGTCCCAGGGGCTTCGAGCAGTACTTC. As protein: CASSYSNRPRGFEQYF.

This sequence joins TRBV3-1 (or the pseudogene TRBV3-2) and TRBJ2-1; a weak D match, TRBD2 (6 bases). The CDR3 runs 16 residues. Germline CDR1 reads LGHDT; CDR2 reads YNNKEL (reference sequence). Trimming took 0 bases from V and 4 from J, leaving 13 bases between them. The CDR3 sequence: CASSQDGGTNYNEQFF. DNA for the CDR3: TGTGCCAGCAGCCAAGATGGCGGGACCAATTACAATGAGCAGTTCTTC.

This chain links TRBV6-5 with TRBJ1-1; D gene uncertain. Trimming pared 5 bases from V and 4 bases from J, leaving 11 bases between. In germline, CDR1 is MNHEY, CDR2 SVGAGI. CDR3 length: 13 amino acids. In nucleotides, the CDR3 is TGTGCCAGCAGTACAGTGGCGGGCACTGAAGCTTTCTTT. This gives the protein CASSTVAGTEAFF.

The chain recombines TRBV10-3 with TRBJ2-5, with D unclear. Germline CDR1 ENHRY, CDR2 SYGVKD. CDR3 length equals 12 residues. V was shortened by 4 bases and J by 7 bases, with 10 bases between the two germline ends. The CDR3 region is CAISAAPGTQYF. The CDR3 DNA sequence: TGTGCCATCAGTGCGGCCCCGGGGACCCAGTACTTC.

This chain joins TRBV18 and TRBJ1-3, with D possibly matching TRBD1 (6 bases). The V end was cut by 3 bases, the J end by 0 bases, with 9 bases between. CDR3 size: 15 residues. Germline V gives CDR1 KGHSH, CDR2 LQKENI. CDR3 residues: CASSPDSRSGNTIYF. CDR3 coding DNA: TGTGCCAGCTCACCGGACAGTCGCTCTGGAAACACCATATATTTT.

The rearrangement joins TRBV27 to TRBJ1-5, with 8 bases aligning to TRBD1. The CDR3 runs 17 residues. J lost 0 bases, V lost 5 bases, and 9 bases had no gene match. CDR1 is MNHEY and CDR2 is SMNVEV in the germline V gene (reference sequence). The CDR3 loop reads CASSQRQGPYSNQPQHF. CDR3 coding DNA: TGTGCCAGCAGTCAAAGACAGGGGCCGTATAGCAATCAGCCCCAGCATTTT.